This TCR beta chain was sequenced during a study of T cells expressing NK-cell markers. Study as a whole: Cells sorted as CD3+CD56+NKG2C+, CD3+CD56+NKG2C- and CD3+CD56-NKG2C+ T cells supplied the TCR beta repertoires. Seven of the eight sequenced donors were HCMV-seropositive; one was seronegative. General study findings and limits: What remained unclear was the HCMV specificity of expanded NKG2C+ T cell clones. The study found dominant NKG2C+ clonotypes at about 1.0-7.0% of CD8+ T cells in over five donors.

The V gene's germline CDR1 is LGHNA and CDR2 YNFKEQ. The CDR3 spans 18 residues. No DNA is given; TCRdb re-called the 5' RACE reads and lists each CDR3 protein once. This table lists about 550,000 distinct CDR3 sequences. As regards this clonotype: The antigen is unknown.

J is TRBJ1-5 and V is TRBV4-2; TCRdb reports TRBD1, a call that lacks DNA to check it against. This receptor was obtained from a man between 18 and 29 years old in good health. The sequenced sample was blood T cells: a sorted CD56 or NKG2C T cell subset, CD4+ or CD8+ T cells, or bulk PBMC T cells (not recorded which). CDR3 protein: CASSQAWGGQGTDQPQHF.